This entry features one T cell receptor (beta chain) sequence. Sequenced by immunoSEQ multiplex PCR; TCRdb stores in-frame clones only, minus some. The data show 270,000 or so clones, roughly 80% seen once. The data were taken from a study of blood T cell repertoires in COVID-19. For the study at large: Both acute and convalescent COVID-19 samples were obtained from the United States, Italy and Spain.

This CDR3 region has 13 residues. V was shortened by 5 bases and J by 3 bases, with 10 bases between the two germline ends. CDR1 is SGHNT and CDR2 is YENEEA in the germline V gene. The V call is TRBV11-3, the J call TRBJ1-2; no reliable D call. The sample comprised PBMCs or T cells enriched from blood (not recorded which). The receptor was derived from a man aged 45-65 years who had recovered from COVID-19. The CDR3: CASSRSRYYGYTF. In DNA, the CDR3 is TGTGCCAGCAGCCGAAGCAGGTACTATGGCTACACCTTC.